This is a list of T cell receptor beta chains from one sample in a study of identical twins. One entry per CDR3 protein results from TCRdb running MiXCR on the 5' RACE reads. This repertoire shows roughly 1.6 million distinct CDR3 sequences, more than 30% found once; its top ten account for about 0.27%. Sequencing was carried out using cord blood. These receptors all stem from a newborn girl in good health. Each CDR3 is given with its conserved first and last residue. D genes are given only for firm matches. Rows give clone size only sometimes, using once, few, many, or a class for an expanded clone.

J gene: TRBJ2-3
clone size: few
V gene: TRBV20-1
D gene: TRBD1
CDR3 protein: CSAWDRGTDTQYF
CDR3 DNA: TGCAGTGCTTGGGACAGGGGAACAGATACGCAGTATTTT

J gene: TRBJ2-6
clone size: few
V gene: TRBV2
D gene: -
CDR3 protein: CASSEEASSGANVLTF
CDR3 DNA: TGTGCCAGCAGTGAAGAGGCCTCCTCTGGGGCCAACGTCCTGACTTTC

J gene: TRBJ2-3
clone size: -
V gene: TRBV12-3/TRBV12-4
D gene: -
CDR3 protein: CASSLLLGSSTDTQYF
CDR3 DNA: TGTGCCAGCAGTCTCCTTCTCGGATCTAGCACAGATACGCAGTATTTT

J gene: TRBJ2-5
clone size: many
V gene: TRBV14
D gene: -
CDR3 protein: CASSQDRIGETQYF
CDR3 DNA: TGTGCCAGCAGCCAAGATCGGATCGGCGAGACCCAGTACTTC

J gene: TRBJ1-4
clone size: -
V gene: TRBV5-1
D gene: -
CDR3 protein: CVSSFPGANEKLFF
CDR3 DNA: TGCGTCAGCAGCTTCCCGGGGGCTAATGAAAAACTGTTTTTT

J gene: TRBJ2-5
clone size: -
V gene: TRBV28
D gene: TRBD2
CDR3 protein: CASSLGLAGGFQETQYF
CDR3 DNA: TGTGCCAGCAGCCTAGGACTAGCGGGAGGGTTTCAAGAGACCCAGTACTTC

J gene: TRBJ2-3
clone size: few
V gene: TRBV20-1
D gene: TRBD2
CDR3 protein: CSARETAGRIDTQYF
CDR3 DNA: TGCAGTGCTAGAGAGACAGCGGGAAGGATAGATACGCAGTATTTT

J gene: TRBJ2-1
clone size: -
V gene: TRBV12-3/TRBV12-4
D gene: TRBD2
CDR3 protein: CASRIQLAGGPEQFF
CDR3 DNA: TGTGCCAGCAGGATTCAACTAGCGGGAGGGCCCGAGCAGTTCTTC

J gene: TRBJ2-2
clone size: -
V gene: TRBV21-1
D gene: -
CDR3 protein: CASPQQGDLPGELFF
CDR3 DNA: TGTGCCAGCCCACAACAGGGAGACTTACCCGGGGAGCTGTTTTTT

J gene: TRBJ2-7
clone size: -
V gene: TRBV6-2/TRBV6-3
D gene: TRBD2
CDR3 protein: CASSYRGLAGVRDEQYF
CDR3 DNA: TGTGCCAGCAGTTACCGAGGACTAGCGGGAGTTCGGGATGAGCAGTACTTC

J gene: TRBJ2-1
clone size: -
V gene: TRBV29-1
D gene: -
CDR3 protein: CSVEGVSAISEQFF
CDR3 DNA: TGCAGCGTTGAAGGGGTTTCTGCAATCAGTGAGCAGTTCTTC

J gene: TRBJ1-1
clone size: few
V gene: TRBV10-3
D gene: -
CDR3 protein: CAIGKGNTEAFF
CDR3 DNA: TGTGCCATCGGTAAAGGGAACACTGAAGCTTTCTTT

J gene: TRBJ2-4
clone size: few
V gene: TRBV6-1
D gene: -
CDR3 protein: CASSGSLGTQYF
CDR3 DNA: TGTGCCAGCAGTGGCTCCCTCGGGACTCAGTACTTC

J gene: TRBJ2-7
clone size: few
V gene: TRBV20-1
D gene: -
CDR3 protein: CSALPSVYSYEQYF
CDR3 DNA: TGCAGTGCTCTACCTAGCGTCTACTCCTACGAGCAGTACTTC

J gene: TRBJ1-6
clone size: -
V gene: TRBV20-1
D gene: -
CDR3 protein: CSASSGVANSPLHF
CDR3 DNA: TGCAGTGCTAGTTCAGGTGTTGCTAATTCACCCCTCCACTTT

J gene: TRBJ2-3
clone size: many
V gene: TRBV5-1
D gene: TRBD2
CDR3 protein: CASSLAGGADTQYF
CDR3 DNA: TGTGCCAGTTCTCTAGCGGGAGGGGCAGATACGCAGTATTTT

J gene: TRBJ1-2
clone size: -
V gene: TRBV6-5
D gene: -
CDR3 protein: CASSYSKARRGGYTF
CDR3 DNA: TGTGCCAGCAGTTACTCGAAAGCACGGAGGGGTGGCTACACCTTC